Listed below are T cell receptor beta chains from one sample, sequenced in a study of regulatory T cells in long-lasting Graves disease. TCRdb analysed the multiplex PCR reads with MiXCR anew, one entry per CDR3 protein. The sample gives some 430,000 distinct CDR3 sequences, around a fifth of which show up once; approximately 6.4% is in the top ten. The sequenced sample was peripheral blood mononuclear cells (PBMCs), obtained when the disease was refractory, from a patient treated with antithyroid drugs. The receptor set was obtained from a female donor with Graves disease. The CDR3 runs from the conserved cysteine through the conserved F or W. Fields, in order: D gene, J gene, V gene, clone size, CDR3 length, CDR3 DNA, CDR3 protein. A D gene is named only where the DNA matches it firmly. Where a row states a size, it is once, few, many or the class of an expanded clone; other rows omit it.

d_gene: -; j_gene: TRBJ2-5; v_gene: TRBV5-6; abundance: many; len: 12; CDR3nt: TGTGCCAGCAGCTTCAGGGTTGAGACCCAGTACTTC; CDR3aa: CASSFRVETQYF
d_gene: TRBD2; j_gene: TRBJ2-3; v_gene: TRBV6-1; abundance: -; len: 14; CDR3nt: TGTGCCAGCAGAGTAGCGGGGGGCGTAGATACGCAGTATTTT; CDR3aa: CASRVAGGVDTQYF
d_gene: -; j_gene: TRBJ1-5; v_gene: TRBV10-3; abundance: -; len: 16; CDR3nt: TGTGCCATCAGTGAGTCGGCAGGTCTTAGCAATCAGCCCCAGCATTTT; CDR3aa: CAISESAGLSNQPQHF
d_gene: TRBD2; j_gene: TRBJ2-7; v_gene: TRBV28; abundance: -; len: 20; CDR3nt: TGTGCCAGCAGTTACCCCCTAGCGGGCCTCTACCATTCAGGCTCCTACGAGCAGTACTTC; CDR3aa: CASSYPLAGLYHSGSYEQYF
d_gene: -; j_gene: TRBJ1-2; v_gene: TRBV7-6; abundance: -; len: 13; CDR3nt: TGTGCCAGCAGCTCCGCCGTAAAGTATGGCTACACCTTC; CDR3aa: CASSSAVKYGYTF
d_gene: -; j_gene: TRBJ1-6; v_gene: TRBV2; abundance: many; len: 16; CDR3nt: TGTGCCAGCAGTGCAGGGGATAGCTCCTATAATTCACCCCTCCACTTT; CDR3aa: CASSAGDSSYNSPLHF
d_gene: -; j_gene: TRBJ1-2; v_gene: TRBV12-3/TRBV12-4; abundance: -; len: 13; CDR3nt: TGTGCCAGCGGTTTAACGGAGGATTGGGGCTACACCTTC; CDR3aa: CASGLTEDWGYTF
d_gene: -; j_gene: TRBJ1-6; v_gene: TRBV28; abundance: many; len: 12; CDR3nt: TGTGCCAGCAGTTTTGAGGGTGCCCCCCTCCACTTT; CDR3aa: CASSFEGAPLHF
d_gene: -; j_gene: TRBJ1-2; v_gene: TRBV3-1; abundance: -; len: 13; CDR3nt: TGTGCCAGCAGCACTCCACGGTTGTATGGCTACACCTTC; CDR3aa: CASSTPRLYGYTF
d_gene: -; j_gene: TRBJ1-5; v_gene: TRBV6-1; abundance: many; len: 14; CDR3nt: TGTGCCAGCAGTGAACCTCCGGCTGCTCAGCCCCAGCATTTT; CDR3aa: CASSEPPAAQPQHF
d_gene: TRBD2; j_gene: TRBJ2-5; v_gene: TRBV7-2; abundance: many; len: 16; CDR3nt: TGTGCCAGCAGCTTAGGGGAGGGCCTTTTTCGGGAGACCCAGTACTTC; CDR3aa: CASSLGEGLFRETQYF
d_gene: -; j_gene: TRBJ1-6; v_gene: TRBV9; abundance: many; len: 13; CDR3nt: TGTGCCAGCAGCGATACAGGGAATTCACCCCTCCACTTT; CDR3aa: CASSDTGNSPLHF
d_gene: TRBD1; j_gene: TRBJ2-7; v_gene: TRBV7-2; abundance: many; len: 15; CDR3nt: TGTGCCAGCAGCTTACCCTGGACAGGGGAGGCCGAGCAGTACTTC; CDR3aa: CASSLPWTGEAEQYF
d_gene: TRBD1; j_gene: TRBJ1-1; v_gene: TRBV14; abundance: -; len: 17; CDR3nt: TGTGCCAGCAGCCCGCACCTCGGACAGGGACTAAACACTGAAGCTTTCTTT; CDR3aa: CASSPHLGQGLNTEAFF
d_gene: -; j_gene: TRBJ2-7; v_gene: TRBV6-2/TRBV6-3; abundance: -; len: 12; CDR3nt: TGTGCCAGCAGTTACTCGATGTCCGAGCAGTACTTC; CDR3aa: CASSYSMSEQYF
d_gene: -; j_gene: TRBJ2-5; v_gene: TRBV20-1; abundance: once; len: 14; CDR3nt: TGCAGTGCTAGGGAATACAGGGCGGGGGAGACCCAGTACTTC; CDR3aa: CSAREYRAGETQYF
d_gene: -; j_gene: TRBJ1-4; v_gene: TRBV4-2; abundance: few; len: 18; CDR3nt: TGTGCCAGCAGCCAAGATCCGGCCCGACTTGCAACTAATGAAAAACTGTTTTTT; CDR3aa: CASSQDPARLATNEKLFF
d_gene: TRBD2; j_gene: TRBJ2-7; v_gene: TRBV13; abundance: -; len: 15; CDR3nt: TGTGCCAGCAGAATTAAGACTAGCGGGACGTACGAGCAGTACTTC; CDR3aa: CASRIKTSGTYEQYF
d_gene: -; j_gene: TRBJ2-2; v_gene: TRBV7-9; abundance: -; len: 16; CDR3nt: TGTGCCAGCAGCTCCCGGGGGCAGGAGGCAACCGGGGAGCTGTTTTTT; CDR3aa: CASSSRGQEATGELFF
d_gene: TRBD2; j_gene: TRBJ2-7; v_gene: TRBV7-8; abundance: many; len: 17; CDR3nt: TGTGCCAGCAGCTCCAGACTAGCGGGGGGTTTTAGGGACGAGCAGTACTTC; CDR3aa: CASSSRLAGGFRDEQYF
d_gene: TRBD1; j_gene: TRBJ1-1; v_gene: TRBV2; abundance: many; len: 14; CDR3nt: TGTGCCAGCAGTGAACAGGGGGCGAACACTGAAGCTTTCTTT; CDR3aa: CASSEQGANTEAFF
d_gene: -; j_gene: TRBJ1-2; v_gene: TRBV6-1; abundance: many; len: 14; CDR3nt: TGTGCCAGCAGGAGGGGGGATGTGAGCTATGGCTACACCTTC; CDR3aa: CASRRGDVSYGYTF
d_gene: TRBD1; j_gene: TRBJ1-2; v_gene: TRBV7-2; abundance: many; len: 14; CDR3nt: TGTGCCAGCAGCCCTACCGGACAGGGGATTGGCTACACCTTC; CDR3aa: CASSPTGQGIGYTF
d_gene: -; j_gene: TRBJ1-1; v_gene: TRBV3-1; abundance: few; len: 15; CDR3nt: TGTGCCAGCAGCCAAGTACCGACCCGAGGGACTGAAGCTTTCTTT; CDR3aa: CASSQVPTRGTEAFF
d_gene: TRBD1; j_gene: TRBJ1-2; v_gene: TRBV5-1; abundance: -; len: 18; CDR3nt: TGCGCCAGCAGGCCGACCGGGACAGGGGAAGGAATTTCCTATGGCTACACCTTC; CDR3aa: CASRPTGTGEGISYGYTF
d_gene: TRBD2; j_gene: TRBJ2-4; v_gene: TRBV3-1; abundance: few; len: 17; CDR3nt: TGTGCCAGCAGCCAACGGGGAGGGCCCGAGGGCAAAAACATTCAGTACTTC; CDR3aa: CASSQRGGPEGKNIQYF
d_gene: -; j_gene: TRBJ1-1; v_gene: TRBV6-2/TRBV6-3; abundance: many; len: 15; CDR3nt: TGTGCCAGCAGTTACTCGTATGGGGGCGGCGCTGAAGCTTTCTTT; CDR3aa: CASSYSYGGGAEAFF
d_gene: -; j_gene: TRBJ1-4; v_gene: TRBV5-6; abundance: -; len: 14; CDR3nt: TGTGCCAGCACCTCCCTGCCGGCTAATGAAAAACTGTTTTTT; CDR3aa: CASTSLPANEKLFF
d_gene: -; j_gene: TRBJ2-5; v_gene: TRBV7-6; abundance: -; len: 16; CDR3nt: TGTGCCAGCAGCCCTGGGCGAGGGAGTCAGAGGGAGACCCAGTACTTC; CDR3aa: CASSPGRGSQRETQYF
d_gene: -; j_gene: TRBJ2-5; v_gene: TRBV7-2; abundance: many; len: 14; CDR3nt: TGTGCCAGCAGCTTACTCACGTACCAAGAGACCCAGTACTTC; CDR3aa: CASSLLTYQETQYF
d_gene: -; j_gene: TRBJ1-5; v_gene: TRBV6-1; abundance: many; len: 16; CDR3nt: TGTGCCAGCATTTCCCCGGCTGGGGGGTCTCGGCAGCCCCAGCATTTT; CDR3aa: CASISPAGGSRQPQHF
d_gene: -; j_gene: TRBJ2-7; v_gene: TRBV15; abundance: many; len: 15; CDR3nt: TGTGCCACCAGCAGAGATGGGGCAGAACGGGGCGAGCAGTACTTC; CDR3aa: CATSRDGAERGEQYF
d_gene: TRBD1; j_gene: TRBJ1-6; v_gene: TRBV9; abundance: -; len: 15; CDR3nt: TGTGCCAGCAGCGTGGGGACAGGGGGCTTTTCACCCCTCCACTTT; CDR3aa: CASSVGTGGFSPLHF
d_gene: -; j_gene: TRBJ2-1; v_gene: TRBV2; abundance: few; len: 13; CDR3nt: TGTGCCAGCAGTCGGACAGAATACAATGAGCAGTTCTTC; CDR3aa: CASSRTEYNEQFF
d_gene: -; j_gene: TRBJ1-2; v_gene: TRBV3-1; abundance: few; len: 15; CDR3nt: TGTGCCAGCAGCCAAGATTTCGGGGACCGCTATGGCTACACCTTC; CDR3aa: CASSQDFGDRYGYTF
d_gene: TRBD2; j_gene: TRBJ2-2; v_gene: TRBV2; abundance: many; len: 14; CDR3nt: TGTGCCAGCAGGGGGACTACCCATACCGGGGAGCTGTTTTTT; CDR3aa: CASRGTTHTGELFF
d_gene: TRBD2; j_gene: TRBJ2-5; v_gene: TRBV10-3; abundance: -; len: 14; CDR3nt: TGTGCCATCAGCCGAGCGGGAGGACAAGAGACCCAGTACTTC; CDR3aa: CAISRAGGQETQYF
d_gene: -; j_gene: TRBJ1-5; v_gene: TRBV6-2/TRBV6-3; abundance: few; len: 18; CDR3nt: TGTGCCAGCAGTTACTCGATGGTGGACCCAGAGGGTAATCAGCCCCAGCATTTT; CDR3aa: CASSYSMVDPEGNQPQHF
d_gene: -; j_gene: TRBJ1-5; v_gene: TRBV7-9; abundance: -; len: 15; CDR3nt: TGTGCCAGCAGCTTAGACGGGCTGGGCAATCAGCCCCAGCATTTT; CDR3aa: CASSLDGLGNQPQHF
d_gene: -; j_gene: TRBJ2-7; v_gene: TRBV11-1; abundance: many; len: 13; CDR3nt: TGTGCCAGCACCGCCGGGGCCTCCTACGAGCAGTACTTC; CDR3aa: CASTAGASYEQYF
d_gene: -; j_gene: TRBJ2-5; v_gene: TRBV11-2; abundance: many; len: 13; CDR3nt: TGTGCCAGCAGCCAAGGCTCTGGGGAGACCCAGTACTTC; CDR3aa: CASSQGSGETQYF
d_gene: -; j_gene: TRBJ2-2; v_gene: TRBV27; abundance: many; len: 15; CDR3nt: TGTGCCAGCAGTCTGCTTGGGGGGGCCACCGGGGAGCTGTTTTTT; CDR3aa: CASSLLGGATGELFF
d_gene: TRBD1; j_gene: TRBJ2-2; v_gene: TRBV12-3/TRBV12-4; abundance: -; len: 18; CDR3nt: TGTGCCAGCAGTTCCAGGGACAGGGATTGGAGGAACACCGGGGAGCTGTTTTTT; CDR3aa: CASSSRDRDWRNTGELFF
d_gene: -; j_gene: TRBJ2-7; v_gene: TRBV10-3; abundance: many; len: 17; CDR3nt: TGTGCCATCAGTGAGTCGCGGGGACCTCGAGCGGCTTACGAGCAGTACTTC; CDR3aa: CAISESRGPRAAYEQYF
d_gene: -; j_gene: TRBJ1-1; v_gene: TRBV7-9; abundance: -; len: 16; CDR3nt: TGTGCCAGCAGCTTACTCTCTGGAGTCGTTGGCACTGAAGCTTTCTTT; CDR3aa: CASSLLSGVVGTEAFF
d_gene: -; j_gene: TRBJ2-6; v_gene: TRBV6-5; abundance: many; len: 15; CDR3nt: TGTGCCAGCGGTTCCCGAGAGGCAAGGGCCAACGTCCTGACTTTC; CDR3aa: CASGSREARANVLTF
d_gene: -; j_gene: TRBJ1-5; v_gene: TRBV19; abundance: -; len: 13; CDR3nt: TGTGCCAGTAGTATTGAGAGGACACAGTCCCAGCATTTT; CDR3aa: CASSIERTQSQHF
d_gene: -; j_gene: TRBJ2-5; v_gene: TRBV6-1; abundance: many; len: 12; CDR3nt: TGTGCCAGCAGTCTCCCTGAAGAGACCCAGTACTTC; CDR3aa: CASSLPEETQYF
d_gene: -; j_gene: TRBJ1-3; v_gene: TRBV20-1; abundance: -; len: 16; CDR3nt: TGCAGTGCCAGAGTACCAGAACCGAGCTCTGGAAACACCATATATTTT; CDR3aa: CSARVPEPSSGNTIYF
d_gene: -; j_gene: TRBJ1-2; v_gene: TRBV4-1; abundance: -; len: 16; CDR3nt: TGCGCCAGCAGCCAAATAGGAACAGTAGCGCACTATGGCTACACCTTC; CDR3aa: CASSQIGTVAHYGYTF
d_gene: -; j_gene: TRBJ1-1; v_gene: TRBV14; abundance: many; len: 13; CDR3nt: TGTGCCAGCAGCCAGTTGACGAACACTGAAGCTTTCTTT; CDR3aa: CASSQLTNTEAFF
d_gene: -; j_gene: TRBJ2-5; v_gene: TRBV6-1; abundance: -; len: 17; CDR3nt: TGTGCCAGCAGTGAAGGGGGTGTTTCGGGGATCCAAGAGACCCAGTACTTC; CDR3aa: CASSEGGVSGIQETQYF
d_gene: -; j_gene: TRBJ2-5; v_gene: TRBV20-1; abundance: many; len: 12; CDR3nt: TGCAGTGCCCTGGGGGCTCGAGAGACCCAGTACTTC; CDR3aa: CSALGARETQYF
d_gene: -; j_gene: TRBJ2-7; v_gene: TRBV13; abundance: many; len: 15; CDR3nt: TGTGCCAGCAGCTTAGTTGGGGACGGAGCCTACGAGCAGTACTTC; CDR3aa: CASSLVGDGAYEQYF